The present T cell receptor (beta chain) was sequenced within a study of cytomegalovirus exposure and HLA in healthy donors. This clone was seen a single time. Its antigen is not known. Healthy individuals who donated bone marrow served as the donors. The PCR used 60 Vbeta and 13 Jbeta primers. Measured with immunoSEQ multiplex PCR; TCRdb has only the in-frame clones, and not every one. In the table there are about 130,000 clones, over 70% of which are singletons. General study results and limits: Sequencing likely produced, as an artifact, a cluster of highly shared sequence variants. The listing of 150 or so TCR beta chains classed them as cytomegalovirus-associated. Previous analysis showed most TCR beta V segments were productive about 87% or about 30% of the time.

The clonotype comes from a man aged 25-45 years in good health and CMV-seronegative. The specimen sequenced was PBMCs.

The CDR3 DNA is TGTGCCAGCAGAGGGCCAGGGCTACCTGGCTACACCTTC. Its translation: CASRGPGLPGYTF. The chain uses TRBV28 and TRBJ1-2; a possible D gene is TRBD1 (5 bases). CDR3 size: 13 residues. Germline V CDR1 and CDR2: MDHEN, SYDVKM. Deletions cut 6 bases from V and 7 bases from J, with 15 bases between.